These 5 T cell receptor beta chains were all obtained from the same sample, sequenced in a study of blood T cells in healthy people across ages. Primers used in a second PCR of roughly 7 to 12 cycles were a sample-barcoded 5' primer and a J-beta primer mix. TCRdb reprocessed the 5' RACE reads via MiXCR and lists one record per CDR3 protein. The table records some 1.1 million distinct CDR3 sequences, more than 30% of them present only once. The source material was blood. These TCRs come from a man younger than 35 in good health.

In its sample, this clonotype was seen a few times. The rearrangement links TRBV20-1 to TRBJ1-2; D is perhaps TRBD1 (6 bases). CDR3 length: 12 residues. V was trimmed by 4 bases and J by 4 bases, leaving 10 bases between them. Germline-derived CDR1 and CDR2 are DFQATT and SNEGSKA (reference sequence). The CDR3 nucleotides are TGCAGTGCTACGGACAGCGCCTATGGCTACACCTTC. It translates to CSATDSAYGYTF.

This clonotype was observed a handful of times. J is TRBJ1-2 and V is TRBV4-3; D remains unclear. This CDR3 comprises 15 residues. The V end lost 1 base, the J end lost 3 bases, and 12 bases lay between the germline ends. CDR1 and CDR2 (germline): LGHNA, YSLEER. The CDR3 loop reads CASSQVREEYYGYTF. In nucleotides, the CDR3 is TGCGCCAGCAGCCAAGTCCGCGAGGAATACTATGGCTACACCTTC.

This clonotype was seen only a few times. This chain uses TRBV7-9 with TRBJ2-7; a weak D match, TRBD2 (6 bases). The CDR3 extends over 15 amino acids. V lost 1 base, J lost 4 bases, and 14 bases lay in between. The germline V gene has CDR1 SEHNR and CDR2 FQNEAQ (reference sequence). CDR3 sequence: CASSLDVGGIYEQYF. DNA of the CDR3: TGTGCCAGCAGCTTAGATGTAGGAGGGATTTACGAGCAGTACTTC. The full variable domain, its missing parts supplied by reference TRBV7-9 and TRBJ2-7, is DTGVSQNPRHKITKRGQNVTFRCDPISEHNRLYWYRQTLGQGPEFLTYFQNEAQLEKSRLLSDRFSAERPKGSFSTLEIQRTEQGDSAMYLCASSLDVGGIYEQYFGPGTRLTVT.

To note about this clonotype: A much larger clone sits a single nucleotide away, making a read error possible. V is TRBV27 and J is TRBJ1-2, with TRBD1 as a possible D gene (6 bases). Germline lookup yields CDR1 MNHEY and CDR2 SMNVEV (reference sequence). The CDR3 is 13 residues long. Between the trimmed V and J ends, which lost 6 bases and 8 bases, there was a span of 16 bases. CDR3 protein: CASRFTRGDGYTF. For the CDR3, the DNA is TGTGCCAGCAGGTTCACCAGGGGTGACGGCTACACCTTC.

The chain couples TRBV5-1 to TRBJ2-1; D may be TRBD2 (6 bases). The CDR3 loop spans 16 amino acids. Trimming took 0 bases from V and 4 from J, leaving 14 bases between them. Germline V gene sequence: CDR1 SGHRS, CDR2 YFSETQ. The CDR3 loop is CASSLVSGGYYNEQFF. The CDR3 coding sequence is TGCGCCAGCAGCTTGGTTTCCGGGGGATATTACAATGAGCAGTTCTTC.